A selection of T cell receptor beta chains follows, all from one sample in a study of CD4+ T cells in melanoma. Generated by immunoSEQ multiplex PCR, the TCRdb table keeps only in-frame clones and is missing some. In the table there are approximately 110,000 clones, approximately 92% of which are singletons. Sequenced input: peripheral blood. These receptor sequences come from a human donor with melanoma. CDR3s include the opening cysteine and the closing phenylalanine or tryptophan. A D gene is named only where the DNA matches it firmly. A clone size is listed for some rows: how often the clone was seen (once, few, many), or a class if it is expanded.

D | J | V | size | CDR3 | DNA
TRBD1 | TRBJ2-1 | TRBV7-9 | . | CASSRGQGRDNEQFF | TGTGCCAGCAGCCGAGGACAGGGTAGGGACAATGAGCAGTTCTTC
TRBD2 | TRBJ2-1 | TRBV6-1 | . | CASSPSGLAGLEQFF | TGTGCCAGCAGCCCCAGTGGACTAGCGGGACTTGAGCAGTTCTTC
TRBD1 | TRBJ2-1 | TRBV9 | . | CASSAQGASSYNEQFF | TGTGCCAGCAGCGCCCAGGGGGCCAGCTCCTACAATGAGCAGTTCTTC
. | TRBJ2-1 | TRBV9 | once | CASSVAGTGLVEQFF | TGTGCCAGCAGCGTGGCGGGGACTGGGCTCGTCGAGCAGTTCTTC
. | TRBJ2-2 | TRBV19 | . | CASQGGRGYTGELFF | TGTGCCAGCCAAGGTGGCAGGGGATACACCGGGGAGCTGTTTTTT
TRBD1 | TRBJ2-5 | TRBV11-3 | . | CASSTRTGGQETQYF | TGTGCCAGCAGCACCAGGACAGGGGGGCAAGAGACCCAGTACTTC
TRBD1 | TRBJ1-1 | TRBV28 | . | CASSLGDRGLKWTEAFF | TGTGCCAGCAGTTTAGGGGACAGGGGGCTCAAATGGACTGAAGCTTTCTTT
. | TRBJ2-6 | TRBV5-4 | . | CASSSGPPSGANVLTF | TGTGCCAGCAGCTCGGGACCCCCCTCTGGGGCCAACGTCCTGACTTTC
TRBD1 | TRBJ2-1 | TRBV4-2 | . | CASSHQGQGPYNEQFF | TGTGCCAGCAGCCACCAAGGACAGGGACCTTACAATGAGCAGTTCTTC
. | TRBJ2-7 | TRBV25-1 | . | CASSDNGKGYEQYF | TGTGCCAGCAGTGATAATGGTAAGGGCTACGAGCAGTACTTC
TRBD1 | TRBJ2-7 | TRBV9 | . | CASSVRSRQGANEQYF | TGTGCCAGCAGCGTACGATCACGACAGGGGGCGAACGAGCAGTACTTC
TRBD2 | TRBJ2-7 | TRBV27 | . | CASTHRTSGEQYF | TGTGCCAGCACCCACCGAACTAGCGGCGAGCAGTACTTC
TRBD1 | TRBJ1-4 | TRBV5-1 | . | CASSLGGTGDEKLFF | TGCGCCAGCAGCTTGGGGGGGACAGGGGACGAAAAACTGTTTTTT
TRBD1 | TRBJ2-1 | TRBV19 | . | CASSIGQALYNEQFF | TGTGCCAGTAGTATCGGACAGGCCCTATACAATGAGCAGTTCTTC
. | TRBJ2-1 | TRBV9 | . | CASSGGAGGEQFF | TGTGCCAGCAGCGGAGGGGCTGGGGGTGAGCAGTTCTTC
. | TRBJ2-1 | TRBV28 | once | CASSLAEEFYNEQFF | TGTGCCAGCAGTTTAGCGGAGGAGTTCTACAATGAGCAGTTCTTC
. | TRBJ2-4 | TRBV4-3 | . | CASSQVRGLNIQYF | TGCGCCAGCAGCCAAGTGAGGGGGTTGAACATTCAGTACTTC
. | TRBJ1-5 | TRBV21-1 | . | CASTSPQAESTRLLSSNQPQHF | TGTGCCAGCACCAGCCCTCAAGCAGAGAGCACTCGACTTTTAAGTAGCAATCAGCCCCAGCATTTT
TRBD1 | TRBJ2-6 | TRBV5-1 | . | CASSLDRAGANVLTF | TGCGCCAGCAGCCTTGACAGGGCTGGGGCCAACGTCCTGACTTTC
TRBD2 | TRBJ2-3 | TRBV9 | . | CASSVVGLGYSDTQYF | TGTGCCAGCAGCGTAGTTGGACTAGGATACTCCGATACGCAGTATTTT
TRBD2 | TRBJ2-5 | TRBV7-2 | . | CASSSGNPGETQYF | TGTGCCAGCAGCAGCGGGAACCCGGGAGAGACCCAGTACTTC
. | TRBJ1-1 | TRBV6-5 | . | CASIRGTRAFF | TGTGCCAGCATCAGAGGGACTCGGGCTTTCTTT
. | TRBJ2-7 | TRBV7-8 | . | CASRPSSGGDYEQYF | TGTGCCAGCAGGCCTTCTAGTGGGGGAGACTACGAGCAGTACTTC
. | TRBJ2-1 | TRBV15 | once | CATSSSGTSNEQFF | TGTGCCACCAGCAGCTCCGGGACATCCAATGAGCAGTTCTTC
. | TRBJ2-7 | TRBV19 | . | CASSTPDRGYVQYF | TGTGCCAGTAGTACCCCGGACAGAGGGTACGTGCAGTACTTC
. | TRBJ2-3 | TRBV14 | . | CASSQVEADTQYF | TGTGCCAGCAGCCAAGTCGAGGCGGATACGCAGTATTTT
. | TRBJ2-2 | TRBV14 | . | CASSQLQLNTGELFF | TGTGCCAGCAGCCAACTCCAACTGAACACCGGGGAGCTGTTTTTT
. | TRBJ1-5 | TRBV4-1 | few | CASSQEGAQPQHF | TGCGCCAGCAGCCAAGAGGGGGCTCAGCCCCAGCATTTT
TRBD1 | TRBJ2-7 | TRBV5-1 | . | CASSREGTAEQYF | TGCGCCAGCAGCCGAGAAGGGACAGCCGAGCAGTACTTC
TRBD1 | TRBJ1-5 | TRBV7-9 | . | CASSLTGDNQPQHF | TGTGCCAGCAGCTTAACAGGGGATAATCAGCCCCAGCATTTT
. | TRBJ2-6 | TRBV4-3 | . | CASSQHSAGANVLTF | TGCGCCAGCAGCCAACATTCGGCTGGGGCCAACGTCCTGACTTTC
. | TRBJ1-1 | TRBV6-1 | . | CASSEGATNTEAFF | TGTGCCAGCAGTGAAGGTGCAACGAACACTGAAGCTTTCTTT
TRBD1 | TRBJ2-7 | TRBV6-5 | . | CASTGQGSYEQYF | TGTGCCAGCACCGGACAGGGGAGCTACGAGCAGTACTTC
. | TRBJ2-3 | TRBV20-1 | . | CATSTDTQYF | TGCGCTACTAGCACAGATACGCAGTATTTT
. | TRBJ2-1 | TRBV9 | few | CASSTSGVYNEQFF | TGTGCCAGCAGCACCTCGGGGGTGTACAATGAGCAGTTCTTC
TRBD2 | TRBJ2-2 | TRBV27 | . | CASGLAGGLQSGELFF | TGTGCCAGCGGGCTAGCGGGGGGGCTCCAGTCCGGGGAGCTGTTTTTT
. | TRBJ1-1 | TRBV6-6 | . | CASSYFAGAFF | TGTGCCAGCAGTTACTTCGCGGGAGCTTTCTTT
. | TRBJ2-7 | TRBV7-2 | . | CASSVRGGYEQYF | TGTGCCAGCAGCGTAAGGGGGGGCTACGAGCAGTACTTC
. | TRBJ2-3 | TRBV4-2 | few | CASSQEGSSTDTQYF | TGTGCCAGCAGCCAGGAGGGGAGCAGCACAGATACGCAGTATTTT
. | TRBJ1-1 | TRBV29-1 | once | CSAIVWGREFEAFF | TGCAGCGCGATCGTTTGGGGCAGAGAATTTGAAGCTTTCTTT
. | TRBJ2-7 | TRBV14 | . | CASSSPGRIREQYF | TGTGCCAGCAGCTCTCCGGGGAGAATCCGCGAGCAGTACTTC
TRBD1 | TRBJ2-7 | TRBV4-1 | . | CASSQQDRGFFSEQYF | TGCGCCAGCAGCCAACAGGACAGGGGGTTTTTCAGCGAGCAGTACTTC
. | TRBJ1-1 | TRBV7-3 | . | CASSSGQNTEAFF | TGTGCCAGCAGCTCCGGACAGAACACTGAAGCTTTCTTT
TRBD1 | TRBJ2-7 | TRBV10-1 | . | CASRLRDRGTYEQYF | TGCGCCAGCAGACTCCGGGACAGGGGGACCTACGAGCAGTACTTC
. | TRBJ1-5 | TRBV10-3 | . | CAIWGGLYQPQHF | TGTGCCATCTGGGGGGGTCTTTATCAGCCCCAGCATTTT
TRBD1 | TRBJ2-1 | TRBV7-9 | . | CASSRKDRGNEQFF | TGTGCCAGCAGCAGGAAGGACAGGGGCAATGAGCAGTTCTTC
TRBD1 | TRBJ1-2 | TRBV7-9 | few | CASSPGTGTHYGYTF | TGTGCCAGCAGCCCCGGGACAGGGACTCACTATGGCTACACCTTC
. | TRBJ2-2 | TRBV18 | once | CASSPPSSGELFF | TGTGCCAGCTCACCTCCGAGTTCCGGGGAGCTGTTTTTT